Listed below are T cell receptor beta chains from one sample, sequenced in a study of blood T cell repertoires in COVID-19. Profiled with immunoSEQ multiplex PCR; TCRdb holds only in-frame clones, not every one. The sample has some 250,000 clones, 75% to 90% seen once. The sample taken for sequencing was peripheral blood. Source of these receptors: a woman aged 55-69 years with active or convalescent COVID-19. Both conserved end residues are part of each CDR3. The order of the fields is clone size, D gene, J gene, V gene, CDR3 DNA, CDR3 protein. D genes are given only for firm matches. Where a row states a size, it is once, few, many or the class of an expanded clone; other rows omit it.

>NA|TRBD1|TRBJ1-1|TRBV7-8
TGTGCCAGCAGCTTAGATCGGGACAGGGTTGGGACTGAAGCTTTCTTT
CASSLDRDRVGTEAFF
>NA|TRBD1|TRBJ2-7|TRBV7-9
TGTGCCAGCAGCCCACCGGGACAGGGGATCTACGAGCAGTACTTC
CASSPPGQGIYEQYF
>NA|TRBD1|TRBJ1-1|TRBV6-5
TGTGCCAGCAGGCCATTACAGGGGGGGAACACTGAAGCTTTCTTT
CASRPLQGGNTEAFF
>NA|NA|TRBJ1-1|TRBV7-9
TGTGCCAGCAGCTTAGTTGTCCAGGCCACCGCTGAAGCTTTCTTT
CASSLVVQATAEAFF
>NA|NA|TRBJ1-6|TRBV4-2
TGTGCCAGCAGCCAAGATAGCGGTAATGGGAATTCACCCCTCCACTTT
CASSQDSGNGNSPLHF
>NA|TRBD2|TRBJ2-1|TRBV7-3
TGTGCCAGCAGCTCCCCGGGGAGCGGGGGAACCAATGAGCAGTTCTTC
CASSSPGSGGTNEQFF
>NA|NA|TRBJ1-6|TRBV19
TGTGCCAGTAGTACGTCAGGGGACGATAATTCACCCCTCCACTTT
CASSTSGDDNSPLHF
>once|TRBD2|TRBJ2-3|TRBV4-2
TGTGCCAGCAGCCAAGATAGCCTAGCGGGGGATTCCACAGATACGCAGTATTTT
CASSQDSLAGDSTDTQYF
>NA|NA|TRBJ2-1|TRBV3-1/TRBV3-2
TGTGCCAGCAGCCAGCGGGTGACGAATGAGCAGTTCTTC
CASSQRVTNEQFF
>NA|NA|TRBJ2-3|TRBV4-3
TGCGCCAGCAGCCAAGATAATAGGGGATTCACAGATACGCAGTATTTT
CASSQDNRGFTDTQYF
>NA|TRBD2|TRBJ2-7|TRBV18
TGTGCCAGCTCACCCCTCTCTAGCGGGGGGGCCGGTAGTAGTTACGAGCAGTACTTC
CASSPLSSGGAGSSYEQYF
>NA|TRBD1|TRBJ1-5|TRBV6-6
TGTGCCAGCAGTCCTTCCGGGACAGGCAATCAGCCCCAGCATTTT
CASSPSGTGNQPQHF
>few|NA|TRBJ1-5|TRBV25-1
TGTGCCAGCAGTGACGGGGGGGTCCCGGGCCAGCCCCAGCATTTT
CASSDGGVPGQPQHF
>NA|NA|TRBJ2-1|TRBV27
TGTGCCAGCAGTTTAACTGAGTACAATGAGCAGTTCTTC
CASSLTEYNEQFF
>once|TRBD1|TRBJ2-1|TRBV18
TGTGCCAGCTCACTTAGAACCTCGGGACAGGGACGCCATGAGCAGTTCTTC
CASSLRTSGQGRHEQFF
>NA|TRBD1|TRBJ1-5|TRBV18
TGTGCCAGCTCGCCCGCCGGGACAGTCAATCAGCCCCAGCATTTT
CASSPAGTVNQPQHF
>once|NA|TRBJ2-1|TRBV7-9
TGTGCCAGCAGATACGTAGGGGGCTCCTACAATGAGCAGTTCTTC
CASRYVGGSYNEQFF
>NA|TRBD2|TRBJ2-2|TRBV3-1/TRBV3-2
TGTGCCAGCAGCCCCCCACGGGAGCGGGGAAACACCGGGGAGCTGTTTTTT
CASSPPRERGNTGELFF
>NA|NA|TRBJ1-5|TRBV9
TGTGCCAGCAGCCTCGCGGGGGTCGGTCAGCCCCAGCATTTT
CASSLAGVGQPQHF
>once|NA|TRBJ1-1|TRBV7-9
TGTGCCAGCAGCTTAGGCCCAGGTAGAGGGACTGAAGCTTTCTTT
CASSLGPGRGTEAFF
>NA|NA|TRBJ1-5|TRBV19
TGTGCCAGTAGTTATCAACAGGGAAGCCAGCCCCAGCATTTT
CASSYQQGSQPQHF
>few|TRBD1|TRBJ1-1|TRBV2
TGTGCCAGCAGTCCCGGACAGGGGGCTGAAGCTTTCTTT
CASSPGQGAEAFF
>once|NA|TRBJ2-6|TRBV7-8
TGTGCCAGCAGCTTTAGTGGGGCCAACGTCCTGACTTTC
CASSFSGANVLTF
>once|TRBD2|TRBJ2-5|TRBV15
TGTGCCACCAGCATAGCGGGGGGGCAAGAGACCCAGTACTTC
CATSIAGGQETQYF
>NA|NA|TRBJ1-6|TRBV3-1/TRBV3-2
TGTGCCAGCAGCCAAGAAGACGGGGCCCTCCACTTT
CASSQEDGALHF
>NA|TRBD2|TRBJ2-3|TRBV11-3
TGTGCCAGCAGCTTGCGGGGGGGGAGCACAGATACGCAGTATTTT
CASSLRGGSTDTQYF
>once|TRBD1|TRBJ1-1|TRBV11-3
TGTGCCAGCAGCTCCCGAGACAGGGGAACTGAAGCTTTCTTT
CASSSRDRGTEAFF
>NA|TRBD1|TRBJ1-4|TRBV18
TGTGCCAGCTCACCAAGGACAGGGGCCTTCACTGCAACTAATGAAAAACTGTTTTTT
CASSPRTGAFTATNEKLFF
>NA|NA|TRBJ2-5|TRBV30
TGTGCCTGGAGGAAACAGGGAGAGACCCAGTACTTC
CAWRKQGETQYF
>NA|NA|TRBJ2-1|TRBV11-2
TGTGCCAGCAGAGGACAGGGAGGGGATGAGCAGTTCTTC
CASRGQGGDEQFF
>NA|NA|TRBJ1-2|TRBV6-6
TGTGCCAGCAGGACAGAATTCGGCTATGGCTACACCTTC
CASRTEFGYGYTF
>NA|TRBD1|TRBJ2-5|TRBV3-1/TRBV3-2
TGTGCCAGCAGCCAAGGGGACAGGGGGCGCGGGACCCAGTACTTC
CASSQGDRGRGTQYF
>NA|NA|TRBJ2-2|TRBV5-4
TGTGCCAGCAGCTTGGCTGGGGGGGGGCGAGGCGGGGAGCTGTTTTTT
CASSLAGGGRGGELFF
>NA|NA|TRBJ2-2|TRBV30
TGTGCCGGTGGGGGGGGCGCGAACACCGGGGAGCTGTTTTTT
CAGGGGANTGELFF
>few|TRBD1|TRBJ1-2|TRBV2
TGTGCCTTATCGGAACAGGGGGCGACCGGCTACACCTTC
CALSEQGATGYTF
>NA|NA|TRBJ1-6|TRBV27
TGTGCCAGCAGTTACGGGCGGGGGTTGCCCCTCCACTTT
CASSYGRGLPLHF
>once|TRBD1|TRBJ1-2|TRBV9
TGTGCCAGCGGCACAGGGGCAGTTCCTAACTATGGCTACACCTTC
CASGTGAVPNYGYTF
>NA|NA|TRBJ2-3|TRBV9
TGTGCCAGCAGCGTAGGACAACCTAGCACAGATACGCAGTATTTT
CASSVGQPSTDTQYF
>few|TRBD1|TRBJ2-7|TRBV9
TGTGCCAGCAGCCCCCTACAGGGGGCGGGAGAGCAGTACTTC
CASSPLQGAGEQYF
>NA|NA|TRBJ2-2|TRBV7-8
TGTGCCAGCAGCTTATCAGGGTCCGGGGAGCTGTTTTTT
CASSLSGSGELFF
>NA|NA|TRBJ2-5|TRBV2
TGTGCCAGCAGGAGGTACCAAGAGACCCAGTACTTC
CASRRYQETQYF
>NA|TRBD1|TRBJ1-1|TRBV19
TGTGCCAGTAGAAATGACAGGGGCCGGTGGACTGAAGCTTTCTTT
CASRNDRGRWTEAFF
>few|TRBD1|TRBJ1-5|TRBV10-3
TGTGCCATCAGGGGAGACAGGGATCAGCCCCAGCATTTT
CAIRGDRDQPQHF
>NA|TRBD1|TRBJ1-4|TRBV5-1
TGCGCCAGCAGCTTGGCCGGACAGGGGGGATCTGAAAAACTGTTTTTT
CASSLAGQGGSEKLFF
>NA|NA|TRBJ2-7|TRBV6-5
TGTGCCAGCAGTTACCGGAGGGCGCAAGCCTACGAGCAGTACTTC
CASSYRRAQAYEQYF
>NA|NA|TRBJ2-2|TRBV10-3
TGTGCCATCAGCGCGACAGGGGAGCTGTTTTTT
CAISATGELFF
>NA|NA|TRBJ2-3|TRBV5-1
TGCGCCAGCAGTTCCTCCACAGATACGCAGTATTTT
CASSSSTDTQYF
>few|NA|TRBJ1-1|TRBV6-2/TRBV6-3
TGTGCCAGCAGTCCCAAATACACCAACACTGAAGCTTTCTTT
CASSPKYTNTEAFF
>once|TRBD2|TRBJ2-7|TRBV3-1/TRBV3-2
TGTGCCAGCAGCCAAGCACCAGCGGGGGGCTACGAGCAGTACTTC
CASSQAPAGGYEQYF
>NA|NA|TRBJ1-6|TRBV5-1
TGCGCCAGCAGCTTTCACACGGGTCCAGGGGTTTCTAATTCACCCCTCCACTTT
CASSFHTGPGVSNSPLHF